This paragraph covers one TCR beta chain sequence. What it binds is unknown. The libraries were made with immunoSEQ version 4 in survey mode. Measured with immunoSEQ multiplex PCR; TCRdb has only the in-frame clones, and not every one. The table includes about 48,000 clones, over 70% detected once. Stimulation used 10 ug/mL lysate from CMV-infected fibroblasts. CD40L-negative CD69-negative CD45RO-high memory CD4+ T cells were sorted as populations depleted of antigen-responding cells. The data stem from a study of persistence of HIV-infected CD4 T cells. Germline loops: CDR1 SQVTM, CDR2 ANQGSEA. There are 12 residues in the CDR3. The V gene lost 7 bases and the J gene lost 0 bases, with 9 bases spanning the gap.

The sequenced sample was CD4+ T cells sorted from PBMCs after roughly 18-hour stimulation, obtained from a patient who received antiretroviral therapy. The source of this sequence is an adult man with HIV who was CMV-seropositive. The chain carries TRBV29-1 and TRBJ1-1; D perhaps matches TRBD1 (5 bases). The CDR3 bases are TGCAGCGGGACAACCATGAACACTGAAGCTTTCTTT. It translates to CSGTTMNTEAFF. The full variable domain, rest sourced from reference TRBV29-1 and TRBJ1-1, is SAVISQKPSRDICQRGTSLTIQCQVDSQVTMMFWYRQQPGQSLTLIATANQGSEATYESGFVIDKFPISRPNLTFSTLTVSNMSPEDSSIYLCSGTTMNTEAFFGQGTRLTVV.